These 20 T cell receptor beta chains share one sample of origin, sequenced in a study of regulatory T cells in long-lasting Graves disease. Library construction for TCR beta used iRepertoire HTBI primers and Arm-PCR of CDR3 regions. TCRdb independently ran MiXCR on the multiplex PCR reads; one entry per CDR3 protein. The data contain about 530,000 distinct CDR3 sequences, around 16% of them singletons. As to time point: newly diagnosed GD, antithyroid drugs for less than 3 months. Isolated PBMC RNA provided the starting material for the TCR library. The sample also formed part of further work on T cells in Graves' hyperthyroidism and ophthalmopathy.

Sequences were derived from peripheral blood mononuclear cells (PBMCs), sampled at new diagnosis, from a patient treated with antithyroid drugs. The receptor set was obtained from a woman aged 35-65 years with Graves disease.

This clonotype was detected a few times. The chain uses TRBV20-1 and TRBJ2-2, with D perhaps assigned TRBD1 or TRBD2 (5 bases each). Deletions cut 5 bases from V and 7 bases from J, with 17 bases between. Germline loops: CDR1 DFQATT, CDR2 SNEGSKA (reference sequence). The CDR3 runs 14 residues. This CDR3 is CSALEGPTGGELFF. In DNA, the CDR3 is TGCAGTGCTCTAGAGGGGCCGACGGGCGGGGAGCTGTTTTTT.

The V gene is TRBV18, the J gene TRBJ2-2, with TRBD2 as a possible D gene (6 bases). CDR1 KGHSH and CDR2 LQKENI come from the germline V gene. CDR3 length: 16 amino acids. The V end lost 2 bases, the J end lost 0 bases, and 10 bases lay between the germline ends. As DNA, the CDR3 is TGTGCCAGCTCACCATATGGGGGGTCGAACACCGGGGAGCTGTTTTTT. Translation: CASSPYGGSNTGELFF.

There are many counts of this clonotype. The CDR3 DNA sequence: TGTGCCAGCAGAAGGACAGGGGAAACTGAAGCTTTCTTT. It yields the protein CASRRTGETEAFF. V usage is TRBV2 and J usage is TRBJ1-1; 9 bases line up with TRBD1. This CDR3 comprises 13 residues. Germline CDR1 reads SNHLY; CDR2 reads FYNNEI. V shed 6 bases, J shed 5 bases, and the junction held 4 bases outside the gene matches.

The table lists this clonotype with many counts. The chain combines TRBV20-1 with TRBJ2-1; tentatively, D is TRBD2 (5 bases). Trimming removed 1 base from V and 8 bases from J, with 6 bases in between. CDR1 DFQATT and CDR2 SNEGSKA come from the germline V gene (reference sequence). The CDR3 runs 11 residues. The chain's CDR3 is CSARAGYEQFF. DNA for the CDR3: TGCAGTGCTAGAGCGGGGTATGAGCAGTTCTTC.

This clonotype has a count of ten or more. The rearrangement links TRBV28 to TRBJ2-4, with D perhaps given as TRBD1 or TRBD2 (6 bases each). This CDR3 region has 15 residues. Germline V gene data show CDR1 as MDHEN and CDR2 as SYDVKM. With 9 bases removed from V and 0 bases from J, the gap between germline ends came to 15 bases. This CDR3 is CARRGVVLAKNIQYF. The CDR3 bases are TGTGCCAGGAGGGGGGTCGTCCTAGCCAAAAACATTCAGTACTTC.

With regard to this clonotype: This may be a read error: a much more frequent sequence differs by one nucleotide. The V and J genes are TRBV27 and TRBJ1-1, with 9 bases fitting TRBD1. Germline V CDR1 and CDR2: MNHEY, SMNVEV (reference sequence). This CDR3 contains 15 residues. CDR3 coding DNA: TGTGCCAGTAAAATAGGGGACAGGGTGAACATTGAAGCTTTCTTT. This sequence encodes CASKIGDRVNIEAFF.

The chain links TRBV7-9 to TRBJ1-1; TRBD1 is a possible D gene (6 bases). CDR3 length: 17 amino acids. Germline values: CDR1 SEHNR, CDR2 FQNEAQ (reference sequence). Trimming took 4 bases from V and 1 from J, leaving 19 bases between them. In DNA form, the CDR3 reads TGTGCCAGCAGCTCGGAAGAAAAAGGGGGGCAGAACACTGAAGCTTTCTTT. Protein product: CASSSEEKGGQNTEAFF.

There are a few counts of this clonotype. A much larger clone sits a single nucleotide away, making a read error possible. This chain connects TRBV28 to TRBJ2-7; D is uncertain. From germline, CDR1 is MDHEN and CDR2 SYDVKM. The V and J ends lost 4 bases and 3 bases respectively, with 4 bases between them. This CDR3 is 11 amino acids long. The CDR3 nucleotides read TGTGCCAGCAGTTGCCACTACGAGCAGTACTTC. Protein sequence: CASSCHYEQYF.

In the case of this clonotype: Possible read error: a much larger clone is one base away. The chain employs TRBV18 and TRBJ1-1; TRBD1 is a possible D gene (5 bases). Trimming pared 2 bases from V and 5 bases from J, leaving 15 bases between. The CDR3 runs to 15 residues. Germline assignment: CDR1 KGHSH and CDR2 LQKENI. CDR3 in DNA: TGTGCCAGCTCACCAAATGGGGGACGATCAACTGAAGCTTTCTTT. Translated, it gives CASSPNGGRSTEAFF.

This clonotype was seen many times. The chain is built from TRBV10-3 and TRBJ1-1; unclear D gene. V was trimmed by 4 bases and J by 6 bases, leaving 12 bases between them. In germline, CDR1 is ENHRY, CDR2 SYGVKD. The length of the CDR3 is 13 residues. The CDR3 DNA is TGTGCCATCAGTGTGGGCCGCCGACCTGAAGCTTTCTTT. It yields the protein CAISVGRRPEAFF.

A note on this clonotype: A clone one base away is much larger, so this may be a read error. The rearrangement joins TRBV6-1 to TRBJ2-3; D is perhaps TRBD1 (5 bases). Germline V gene sequence: CDR1 MNHNS, CDR2 SASEGT. This CDR3 has 13 amino acids. In DNA form, the CDR3 reads TGTGTCAGCAGTGAACATGGGGCGGATACGCAGTATTTT. This sequence encodes CVSSEHGADTQYF.

This clonotype came up a few times. This chain links TRBV5-8 with TRBJ2-7, with TRBD1 as a possible D gene (6 bases). The CDR3 consists of 14 residues. Trimming removed 3 bases from V and 3 bases from J, with 13 bases in between. CDR1 and CDR2 from the germline V gene are SGHTS and YDEGEE. As DNA, the CDR3 is TGTGCCAGCAGCTCCCTGGACAGCTACTACGAGCAGTACTTC. Translated: CASSSLDSYYEQYF.

The V call is TRBV2, the J call TRBJ2-7; perhaps TRBD1 as D (6 bases). V was clipped by 4 bases and J by 9 bases, with 16 bases between them. This CDR3 region has 13 residues. The germline CDR1 and CDR2 sequences are SNHLY and FYNNEI. The CDR3 DNA follows: TGTGCCAGCAGTGTGGACAGCCGAGGCGGGCAGTACTTC. Residues: CASSVDSRGGQYF.

CDR3 in DNA: TGTGCCAGCAGCTCAAGGACAGGGTATAATTCACCCCTCCACTTT. This codes for CASSSRTGYNSPLHF. J is TRBJ1-6 and V is TRBV7-9, with 8 nucleotides matching TRBD1. V lost 4 bases, J lost 4 bases, and 3 bases stayed unmatched. The germline V gene encodes CDR1 SEHNR and CDR2 FQNEAQ (reference sequence). The CDR3 contains 15 residues.

This clonotype showed up many times. The V and J genes are TRBV2 and TRBJ1-2; D not certain. V gave up 8 bases and J gave up 4 bases, with 11 bases separating them. This CDR3 region has 12 residues. Germline CDR1 is SNHLY and CDR2 is FYNNEI. The CDR3 is CASLWEPYGYTF. CDR3 nucleotide sequence: TGTGCCAGCCTGTGGGAGCCCTATGGCTACACCTTC.

This clonotype showed up many times. CDR3 protein: CASRVYQETQYF. DNA for the CDR3: TGTGCCAGCAGGGTGTACCAAGAGACCCAGTACTTC. V is TRBV2 and J is TRBJ2-5; D is undetermined. The germline V and J ends were trimmed by 6 bases and 0 bases, with 5 bases remaining between them. Germline V gives CDR1 SNHLY, CDR2 FYNNEI. The CDR3 contains 12 residues.

This clonotype has at least ten counts. This sequence joins TRBV6-1 and TRBJ1-2, with 10 bases that match TRBD1. Germline V gene lookup returns CDR1 MNHNS and CDR2 SASEGT. There are 17 residues in the CDR3. V dropped 6 bases and J dropped 5; count of bases not matched to a gene: 15. The CDR3 DNA follows: TGTGCCAGCAGGCCTACCGGGACAGGGGCGGAGAGATATGGCTACACCTTC. Protein product: CASRPTGTGAERYGYTF.

As concerns this clonotype: A much larger clone differs by one base, so this may be a read error. The rearrangement joins TRBV11-2 to TRBJ1-4; D unresolved. The CDR3 loop spans 14 amino acids. Per the germline V gene, CDR1 is SGHAT and CDR2 is FQNNGV. V lost 1 base, J lost 7 bases, and 10 bases lay in between. The CDR3 coding sequence is TGTGCCAGCAGCTTAGGATGGTCCGCTGAAAAACTGTTTTTT. It codes for CASSLGWSAEKLFF.

The chain combines TRBV12-3 or TRBV12-4 with TRBJ1-2; no reliable D call. There are 12 residues in the CDR3. Trimming pared 2 bases from V and 6 bases from J, leaving 7 bases between. The CDR3: CASSLYWNGYTF. Here the CDR3 DNA reads TGTGCCAGCAGTTTATACTGGAATGGCTACACCTTC.

This clonotype was detected ten times or more. This sequence joins TRBV7-3 and TRBJ2-5; 9 bases match TRBD2. The CDR3 loop spans 15 amino acids. Germline CDR1 SGHTA, CDR2 FQGTGA. Trimming at V came to 5 bases and at J to 5 bases, leaving 9 bases not matched to a gene. The CDR3 DNA follows: TGTGCCAGCAGCCGTAGCGGGGGCCTGGGCGAGACCCAGTACTTC. Protein: CASSRSGGLGETQYF.